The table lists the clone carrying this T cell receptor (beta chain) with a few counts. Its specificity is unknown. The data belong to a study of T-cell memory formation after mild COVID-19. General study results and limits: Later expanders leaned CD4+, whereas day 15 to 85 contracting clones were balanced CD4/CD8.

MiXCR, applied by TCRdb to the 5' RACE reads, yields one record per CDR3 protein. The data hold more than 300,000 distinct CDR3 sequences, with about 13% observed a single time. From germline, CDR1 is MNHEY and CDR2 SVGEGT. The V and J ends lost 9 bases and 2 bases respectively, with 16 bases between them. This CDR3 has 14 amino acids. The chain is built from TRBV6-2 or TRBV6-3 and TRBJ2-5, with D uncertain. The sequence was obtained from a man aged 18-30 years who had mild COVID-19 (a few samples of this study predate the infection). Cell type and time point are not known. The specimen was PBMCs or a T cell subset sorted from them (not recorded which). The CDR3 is CASTASGDQETQYF. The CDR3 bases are TGTGCCAGTACTGCTTCTGGGGATCAAGAGACCCAGTACTTC.